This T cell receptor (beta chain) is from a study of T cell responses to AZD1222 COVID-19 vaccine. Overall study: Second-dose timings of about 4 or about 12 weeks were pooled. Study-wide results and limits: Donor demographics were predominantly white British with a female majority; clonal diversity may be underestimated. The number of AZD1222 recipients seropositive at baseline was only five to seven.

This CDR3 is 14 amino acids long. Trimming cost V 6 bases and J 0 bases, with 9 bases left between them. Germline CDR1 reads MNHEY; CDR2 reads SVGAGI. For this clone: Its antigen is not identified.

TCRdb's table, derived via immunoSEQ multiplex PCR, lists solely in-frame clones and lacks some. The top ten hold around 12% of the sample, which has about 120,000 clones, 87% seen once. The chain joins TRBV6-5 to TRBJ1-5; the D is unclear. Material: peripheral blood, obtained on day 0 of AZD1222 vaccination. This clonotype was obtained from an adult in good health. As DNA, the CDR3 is TGTGCCAGCAGGGTCGGGAATAGCAATCAGCCCCAGCATTTT. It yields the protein CASRVGNSNQPQHF.